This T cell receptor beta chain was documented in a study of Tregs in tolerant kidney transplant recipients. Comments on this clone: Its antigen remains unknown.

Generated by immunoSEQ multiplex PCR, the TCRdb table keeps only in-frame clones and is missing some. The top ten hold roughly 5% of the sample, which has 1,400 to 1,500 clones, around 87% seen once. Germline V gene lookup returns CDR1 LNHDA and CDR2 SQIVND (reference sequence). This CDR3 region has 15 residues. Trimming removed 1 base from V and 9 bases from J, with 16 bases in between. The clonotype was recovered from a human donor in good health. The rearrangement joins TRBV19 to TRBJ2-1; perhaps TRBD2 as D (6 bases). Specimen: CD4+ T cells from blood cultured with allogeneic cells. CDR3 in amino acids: CASSIAFRESGEQFF. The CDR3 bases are TGTGCCAGTAGTATAGCGTTCCGGGAGTCAGGTGAGCAGTTCTTC. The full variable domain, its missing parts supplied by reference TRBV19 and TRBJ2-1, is DGGITQSPKYLFRKEGQNVTLSCEQNLNHDAMYWYRQDPGQGLRLIYYSQIVNDFQKGDIAEGYSVSREKKESFPLTVTSAQKNPTAFYLCASSIAFRESGEQFFGPGTRLTVL.